The 4 T cell receptor beta chains presented below share a single source sample, sequenced in a study of shared clonotypes between healthy human individuals. The method was immunoSEQ multiplex PCR; TCRdb's version includes in-frame clones alone and lacks a portion of them. The top ten clones hold about 0.36% of a sample with fewer than 3 million clones, approximately 90% of them seen once. Input material: naive CD4+ T cells from PBMCs. Subset meaning: CD45RA+ positively selected. These receptor sequences come from a man aged 18-30 years in good health. Some clones in this sample may be carry-over from other donors' samples.

This clone has just one count. CDR3 nucleotide sequence: TGTGCCATCAGTGGGACTAGCGCAACCACAGATACGCAGTATTTT. Its translation is CAISGTSATTDTQYF. This chain uses TRBV10-3 with TRBJ2-3, with 9 bases fitting TRBD2. This CDR3 has 15 amino acids. Germline V gene data show CDR1 as ENHRY and CDR2 as SYGVKD. V lost 4 bases, J lost 2 bases, and 4 bases stayed unmatched.

The CDR3 DNA reads as TGTGCCGGGGGCGTATCGGGAGGCACCGGGGAGCTGTTTTTT. Amino acids: CAGGVSGGTGELFF. V usage is TRBV7-9 and J usage is TRBJ2-2; D perhaps matches TRBD2 (7 bases). Germline V lookup: CDR1 SEHNR, CDR2 FQNEAQ (reference sequence). Trimming cost V 11 bases and J 4 bases, with 17 bases left between them. The CDR3 has 14 amino acids.

The chain combines TRBV7-2 with TRBJ2-3, with D unclear. This CDR3 region has 14 residues. CDR1 is SGHTA and CDR2 is FQGNSA in the germline V gene. The V end lost 2 bases, the J end lost 1 base, and 7 bases lay between the germline ends. The CDR3 nucleotides are TGTGCCAGCAGCTTATGGGCAGGCACAGATACGCAGTATTTT. Protein sequence: CASSLWAGTDTQYF.

This rearrangement joins TRBV28 to TRBJ2-1; 11 bases line up with TRBD2. After removal of 6 bases from V and 9 bases from J, the junction contained 16 bases not matched to a gene. This CDR3 spans 17 amino acids. The germline V gene encodes CDR1 MDHEN and CDR2 SYDVKM. CDR3 sequence: CASRPLWGLAGGSEQFF. The CDR3 region has the DNA TGTGCCAGCAGACCCCTGTGGGGGCTAGCGGGAGGAAGTGAGCAGTTCTTC.